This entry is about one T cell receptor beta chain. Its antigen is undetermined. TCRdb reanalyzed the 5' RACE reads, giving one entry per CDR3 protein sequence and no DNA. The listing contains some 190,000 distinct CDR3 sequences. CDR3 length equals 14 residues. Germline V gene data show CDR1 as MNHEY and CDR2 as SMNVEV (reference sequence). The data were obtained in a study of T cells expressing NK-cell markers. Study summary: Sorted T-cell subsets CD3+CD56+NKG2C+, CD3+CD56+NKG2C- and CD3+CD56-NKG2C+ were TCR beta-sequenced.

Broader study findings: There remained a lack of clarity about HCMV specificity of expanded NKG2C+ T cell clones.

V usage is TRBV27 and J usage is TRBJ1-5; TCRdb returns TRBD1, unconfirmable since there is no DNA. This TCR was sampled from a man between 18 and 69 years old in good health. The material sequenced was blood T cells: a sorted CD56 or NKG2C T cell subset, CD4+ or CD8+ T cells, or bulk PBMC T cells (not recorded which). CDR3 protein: CASMGQGYNQPQHF.